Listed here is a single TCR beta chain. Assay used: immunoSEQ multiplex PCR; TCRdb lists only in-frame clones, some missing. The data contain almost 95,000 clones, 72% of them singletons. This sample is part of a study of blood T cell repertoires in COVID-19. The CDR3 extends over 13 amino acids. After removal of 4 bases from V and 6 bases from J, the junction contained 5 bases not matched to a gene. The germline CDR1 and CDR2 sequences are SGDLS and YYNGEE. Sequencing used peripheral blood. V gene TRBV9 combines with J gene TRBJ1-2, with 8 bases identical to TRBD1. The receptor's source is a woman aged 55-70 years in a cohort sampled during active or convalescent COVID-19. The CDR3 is CASSFRTGHGYTF. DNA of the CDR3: TGTGCCAGCAGCTTCCGGACAGGGCATGGCTACACCTTC.